This T cell receptor beta chain was sequenced for a study of T cells after yellow fever vaccination. This clonotype appeared many times. TCRdb used MiXCR to reprocess the 5' RACE reads, holding one entry per CDR3 protein. The sample lists roughly 350,000 distinct CDR3 sequences; about 4% were seen once. The CDR3 has 13 residues. In germline, CDR1 is ENHRY, CDR2 SYGVKD. Trimming took off 6 bases at V and 1 base at J, with 8 bases between the two ends. The material sequenced was PBMCs, taken 5 days after the yellow fever booster vaccination. The origin of this receptor is a man younger than 35 who received the YFV17D yellow fever vaccine. The J gene is TRBJ2-3, the V gene TRBV10-3, with D tentatively TRBD2 (5 bases). The CDR3 nucleotides are TGTGCCATCAGCGGGGTCGGCACAGATACGCAGTATTTT. Its translation: CAISGVGTDTQYF.